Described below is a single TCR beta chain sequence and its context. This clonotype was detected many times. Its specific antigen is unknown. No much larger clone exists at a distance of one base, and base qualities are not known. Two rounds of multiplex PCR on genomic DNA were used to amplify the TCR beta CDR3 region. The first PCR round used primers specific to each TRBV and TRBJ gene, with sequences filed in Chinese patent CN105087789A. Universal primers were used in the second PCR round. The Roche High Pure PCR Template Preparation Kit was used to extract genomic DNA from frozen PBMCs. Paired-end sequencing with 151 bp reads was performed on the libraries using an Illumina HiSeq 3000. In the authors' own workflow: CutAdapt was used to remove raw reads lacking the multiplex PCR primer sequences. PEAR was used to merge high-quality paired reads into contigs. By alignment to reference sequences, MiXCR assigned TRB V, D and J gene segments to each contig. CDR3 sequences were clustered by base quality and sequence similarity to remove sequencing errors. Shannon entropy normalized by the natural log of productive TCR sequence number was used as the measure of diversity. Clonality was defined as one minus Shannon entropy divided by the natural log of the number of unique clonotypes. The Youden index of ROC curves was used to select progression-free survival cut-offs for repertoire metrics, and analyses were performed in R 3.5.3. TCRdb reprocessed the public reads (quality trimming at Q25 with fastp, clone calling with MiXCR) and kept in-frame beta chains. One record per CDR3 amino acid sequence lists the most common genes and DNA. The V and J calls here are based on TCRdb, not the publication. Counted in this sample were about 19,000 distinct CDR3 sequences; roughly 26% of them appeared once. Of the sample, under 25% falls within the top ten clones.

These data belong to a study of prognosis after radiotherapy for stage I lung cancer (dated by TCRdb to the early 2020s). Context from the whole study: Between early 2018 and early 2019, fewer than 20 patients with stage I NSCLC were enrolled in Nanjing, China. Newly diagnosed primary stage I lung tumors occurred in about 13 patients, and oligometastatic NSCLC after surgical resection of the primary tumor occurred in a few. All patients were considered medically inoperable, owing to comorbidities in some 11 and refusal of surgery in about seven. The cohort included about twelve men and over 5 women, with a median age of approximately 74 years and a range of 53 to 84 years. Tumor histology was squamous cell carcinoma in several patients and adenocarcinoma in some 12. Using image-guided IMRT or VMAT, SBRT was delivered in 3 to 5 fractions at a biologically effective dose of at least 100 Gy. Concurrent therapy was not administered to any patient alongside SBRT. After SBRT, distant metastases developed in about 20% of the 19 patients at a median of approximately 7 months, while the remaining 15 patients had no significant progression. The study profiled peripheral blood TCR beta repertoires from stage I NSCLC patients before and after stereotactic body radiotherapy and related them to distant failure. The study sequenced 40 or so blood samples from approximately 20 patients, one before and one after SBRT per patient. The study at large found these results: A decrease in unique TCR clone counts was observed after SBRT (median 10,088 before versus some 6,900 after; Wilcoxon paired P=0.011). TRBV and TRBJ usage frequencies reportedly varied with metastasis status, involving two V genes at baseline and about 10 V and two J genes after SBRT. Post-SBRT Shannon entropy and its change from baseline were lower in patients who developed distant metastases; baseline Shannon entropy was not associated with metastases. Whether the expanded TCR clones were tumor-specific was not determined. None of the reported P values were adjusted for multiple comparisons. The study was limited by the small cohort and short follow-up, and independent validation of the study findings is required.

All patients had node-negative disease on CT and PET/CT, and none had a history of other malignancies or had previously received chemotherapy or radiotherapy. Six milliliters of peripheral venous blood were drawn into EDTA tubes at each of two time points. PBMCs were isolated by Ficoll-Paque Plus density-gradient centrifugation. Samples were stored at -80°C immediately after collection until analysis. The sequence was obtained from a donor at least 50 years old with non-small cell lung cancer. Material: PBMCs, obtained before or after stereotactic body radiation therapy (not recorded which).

Here the CDR3 is given as CAWSVRRESWETQYF. The bases are TGTGCCTGGAGTGTACGAAGGGAATCTTGGGAGACCCAGTACTTC. The chain is encoded by TRBV30 joined to TRBJ2-5, with the D gene too uncertain to name. V gives up 0 bases and J gives up 5 bases, and the segment between their germline ends measures 16 bases. The cysteine opens and the phenylalanine closes a CDR3 of 15 amino acids. The read is trimmed to its CDR3 DNA, 45 bases read in frame from base 1. Via the germline V gene (reference sequence), CDR1 is GTSNPN and CDR2 SVGIG.